The 14 T cell receptor beta chains in this list originate from one sample, sequenced in a study of cytomegalovirus exposure and HLA in healthy donors. PCR involved 60 Vbeta and 13 Jbeta primers. TCRdb keeps only in-frame clones here, not all; method: immunoSEQ multiplex PCR. This sample has fewer than 100,000 clones, with 60% to 80% found just once. Sequencing used PBMCs. These TCRs come from a female donor in good health and CMV-seronegative.

The genes are TRBV5-6 and TRBJ1-1; weak D call: TRBD1 (5 bases). CDR1 is SGHDT and CDR2 is YYEEEE in the germline V gene. V was clipped by 4 bases and J by 1 base, with 14 bases between them. The CDR3 totals 15 residues. CDR3 coding DNA: TGTGCCAGCAGCCCACTGTCTGGGGCGAACACTGAAGCTTTCTTT. It translates to CASSPLSGANTEAFF.

The CDR3 nucleotides are TGTGCCAGCAGTGACCCCACAGGGGCGGAGAACACCATATATTTT. It yields the protein CASSDPTGAENTIYF. The V call is TRBV25-1, the J call TRBJ1-3; 7 bases map to TRBD1. Trimming took 3 bases from V and 7 from J; bases not matched to a gene: 9. The CDR3 contains 15 residues. Germline CDR1 reads MGHDK; CDR2 reads SYGVNS.

The chain uses TRBV30 and TRBJ1-6; D gene unclear. Germline values: CDR1 GTSNPN, CDR2 SVGIG (reference sequence). V lost 5 bases, J lost 7 bases, and 6 bases lay in between. CDR3 length equals 11 residues. The DNA of the CDR3 is TGTGCCTGGTCCCTGAATTCACCCCTCCACTTT. It translates to CAWSLNSPLHF.

The chain recombines TRBV4-1 with TRBJ2-5, with 7 nucleotides matching TRBD2. Per the germline V gene, CDR1 is MGHRA and CDR2 is YSYEKL. The length of the CDR3 is 15 residues. V was clipped by 0 bases and J by 2 bases; unmatched bases: 3. The CDR3 loop is CASSQEPSGQETQYF. The CDR3, as DNA: TGCGCCAGCAGCCAAGAACCTAGCGGTCAAGAGACCCAGTACTTC.

This clone was seen more than once but under ten times. The rearrangement joins TRBV6-6 to TRBJ1-1, with D unclear. The germline V gene has CDR1 MNHNY and CDR2 SVGAGI (reference sequence). V was cut by 1 base and J by 1 base, with 7 bases left in between. The CDR3 spans 14 residues. CDR3 in DNA: TGTGCCAGCAGTTACTTGGCGGAGAACACTGAAGCTTTCTTT. Translation gives CASSYLAENTEAFF.

The rearrangement uses TRBV18 and TRBJ1-1; perhaps TRBD1 as D (5 bases). The CDR3 runs 15 residues. V gave up 4 bases and J gave up 4 bases, with 16 bases separating them. CDR1 is KGHSH, CDR2 LQKENI, per germline. The CDR3 region is CASSQPRGVSTEAFF. The CDR3 coding sequence is TGTGCCAGCTCACAGCCCCGGGGGGTATCCACTGAAGCTTTCTTT.

V usage is TRBV30 and J usage is TRBJ2-1, with a weak D call TRBD1 (6 bases). The CDR3 covers 16 residues. V dropped 3 bases and J dropped 6 bases, with 21 bases sitting between them. Looked up from germline, CDR1 is GTSNPN and CDR2 is SVGIG (reference sequence). CDR3 DNA: TGTGCCTGGAGGCCTTTCAACAGGGCTATCCCCAATGAGCAGTTCTTC. The encoded protein is CAWRPFNRAIPNEQFF.

V is TRBV9 and J is TRBJ1-4, with 11 bases lining up with TRBD1. CDR3 length: 14 amino acids. In germline, CDR1 is SGDLS, CDR2 YYNGEE. J gave up 10 bases and V 4 bases, and 6 bases lay outside the gene matches. This CDR3 reads CASSLGQGGGKLFF. The CDR3 region has the DNA TGTGCCAGCAGCCTGGGACAGGGGGGCGGAAAACTGTTTTTT.

The chain uses TRBV6-5 and TRBJ2-7, with 8 bases aligning to TRBD1. Germline trimming cut 5 bases from V and 6 bases from J; bases unmatched to any gene: 9. Germline V gene sequence: CDR1 MNHEY, CDR2 SVGAGI. The CDR3 length is 14 residues. The CDR3 reads CASSRDRRGGEQYF. In DNA, the CDR3 is TGTGCCAGCAGTCGGGACAGGAGGGGCGGCGAGCAGTACTTC.

The V call is TRBV18, the J call TRBJ1-6; no reliable D call. With 3 bases removed from V and 10 bases from J, the gap between germline ends came to 10 bases. The CDR3 runs to 13 residues. The germline CDR1 and CDR2 sequences are KGHSH and LQKENI. The CDR3 bases are TGTGCCAGCTCACCTTTAGAAGAGTCACCCCTCCACTTT. It translates to CASSPLEESPLHF.

This clone was seen a few times. At one end the junction does not follow the germline gene, possibly because of a read error. The rearrangement links TRBV5-8 to TRBJ2-7, with D perhaps TRBD1 (6 bases). The CDR3 loop spans 12 amino acids. Germline values: CDR1 SGHTS, CDR2 YDEGEE. The CDR3 DNA is TGTGCCAGCAGCCAAGCCAGGGGAGTTAGGAGTTTC. Encoded protein: CASSQARGVRSF. Using reference TRBV5-8 and TRBJ2-7 for the parts outside the CDR3, the full variable domain is EAGVTQSPTHLIKTRGQQATLRCSPISGHTSVYWYQQALGLGLQFLLWYDEGEERNRGNFPPRFSGRQFPNYSSELNVNALELEDSALYLCASSQARGVRSFGPGTRLTVT.

This chain joins TRBV7-2 and TRBJ2-3; 12 bases agree with TRBD2. Trimming cost V 6 bases and J 4 bases; bases outside gene matches: 5. Germline V CDR1 and CDR2: SGHTA, FQGNSA. CDR3 length: 15 residues. Written as DNA, the CDR3 is TGTGCCAGCAGAACCCTAGCGGGGGGGGCAGATACGCAGTATTTT. This encodes CASRTLAGGADTQYF.

The chain couples TRBV19 to TRBJ1-3; D gene ambiguous. CDR3 length: 14 amino acids. V was trimmed by 6 bases and J by 0 bases, leaving 9 bases between them. Germline assignment: CDR1 LNHDA and CDR2 SQIVND (reference sequence). Here the CDR3 reads CASSGLSSGNTIYF. As DNA, the CDR3 is TGTGCCAGTAGCGGGTTATCCTCTGGAAACACCATATATTTT.

This clone has just a few counts. V gene TRBV6-1 combines with J gene TRBJ1-5, with D possibly TRBD1 on 6 matching bases. The CDR3 consists of 14 residues. CDR1 and CDR2 (germline): MNHNS, SASEGT. Trimming removed 5 bases at V and 6 bases at J, with 14 bases between. The CDR3 DNA reads as TGTGCCAGCAGTCAACAGGGATCAGGTCAGCCCCAGCATTTT. Translating gives CASSQQGSGQPQHF.